The rows below give T cell receptor beta chains drawn from one sample of a study of blood T cell repertoires in COVID-19. Here immunoSEQ multiplex PCR was the method, and the copy in TCRdb shows in-frame clones only, minus some. The data show about 200,000 clones, 81% seen once. Input material: PBMCs or T cells enriched from blood (not recorded which). These receptors were collected from a woman aged 50 to 60 with acute COVID-19. Both conserved end residues are part of each CDR3. Fields, in order: CDR3 DNA, CDR3 protein, J gene, clone size, V gene, D gene. A D gene is named only where the DNA matches it firmly. Not every row has a clone size; where given, it reads once, few, many or a size class.

DNA: TGTGCCAGCAGCCAGCAGACAGGGAGGAGGTATTGGGGAGAGACCCAGTACTTC; CDR3: CASSQQTGRRYWGETQYF; J: TRBJ2-5; size: once; V: TRBV14; D: .
DNA: TGCAGCGTCGCAGGGGGCACAGATACGCAGTATTTT; CDR3: CSVAGGTDTQYF; J: TRBJ2-3; size: .; V: TRBV29-1; D: .
DNA: TGTGCCAGCAGTTTAGCGGGGCGAGCCTACAATGAGCAGTTCTTC; CDR3: CASSLAGRAYNEQFF; J: TRBJ2-1; size: .; V: TRBV28; D: .
DNA: TGTGCCACCAGCCGGGACAGGGGCCTCTCCTACGAGCAGTACTTC; CDR3: CATSRDRGLSYEQYF; J: TRBJ2-7; size: .; V: TRBV15; D: TRBD1
DNA: TGTGCCAGCAGTCACGGACAACGGGGGGGTGAAGCTTTCTTT; CDR3: CASSHGQRGGEAFF; J: TRBJ1-1; size: few; V: TRBV6-2/TRBV6-3; D: .
DNA: TGTGCCAGCAAAAGGGGAAACTATAATTCACCCCTCCACTTT; CDR3: CASKRGNYNSPLHF; J: TRBJ1-6; size: .; V: TRBV27; D: .
DNA: TGTGCCAGCAGCTTGGTCTCGCGCACCGGGGAGCTGTTTTTT; CDR3: CASSLVSRTGELFF; J: TRBJ2-2; size: .; V: TRBV5-8; D: .
DNA: TGTGCCAGCAGCCCTAGCGGTAGCTCCTACAATGAGCAGTTCTTC; CDR3: CASSPSGSSYNEQFF; J: TRBJ2-1; size: many; V: TRBV7-9; D: TRBD2
DNA: TGCGCCAGCAGCCCCACGGACGGGGGGTACGAGCAGTACTTC; CDR3: CASSPTDGGYEQYF; J: TRBJ2-7; size: .; V: TRBV5-1; D: TRBD2
DNA: TGTGCCAGCGCGGACAGAGTTAATGAAAAACTGTTTTTT; CDR3: CASADRVNEKLFF; J: TRBJ1-4; size: .; V: TRBV9; D: .
DNA: TGTGCCAGCAGGATCGGACAGGGGGCGGTTGGCTACACCTTC; CDR3: CASRIGQGAVGYTF; J: TRBJ1-2; size: .; V: TRBV7-2; D: TRBD1
DNA: TGTGCCAGCTCACCAGTGGCAGTCCAAGAGACCCAGTACTTC; CDR3: CASSPVAVQETQYF; J: TRBJ2-5; size: .; V: TRBV18; D: .
DNA: TGTGCCAGCAGCTTGGTTCAGGGTTCCTACAATGAGCAGTTCTTC; CDR3: CASSLVQGSYNEQFF; J: TRBJ2-1; size: .; V: TRBV5-4; D: .
DNA: TGTGCCAGCAGCCAATTCCAGGGGAAGCTAGAAGCTTTCTTT; CDR3: CASSQFQGKLEAFF; J: TRBJ1-1; size: .; V: TRBV5-4; D: .
DNA: TGTGCCACCAGTGATTTTGTAGGGGCGAAAGAGACCCAGTACTTC; CDR3: CATSDFVGAKETQYF; J: TRBJ2-5; size: few; V: TRBV24-1; D: .
DNA: TGTGCCAGCAGCCCCTCGACGACAGGGGCCGTAAATTCACCCCTCCACTTT; CDR3: CASSPSTTGAVNSPLHF; J: TRBJ1-6; size: .; V: TRBV11-2; D: TRBD1
DNA: TGTGCCAGTAGAGACCCGGGACTAGCGGGACCAGATACGCAGTATTTT; CDR3: CASRDPGLAGPDTQYF; J: TRBJ2-3; size: .; V: TRBV19; D: TRBD2
DNA: TGTGCTAGTGGTTCGACAGGACCCAACGAGCAGTACTTC; CDR3: CASGSTGPNEQYF; J: TRBJ2-7; size: few; V: TRBV12-5; D: .
DNA: TGCGCCAGCAGCCAAGAGGTGATTCCCGTCGGTGAAGCTTTCTTT; CDR3: CASSQEVIPVGEAFF; J: TRBJ1-1; size: .; V: TRBV4-1; D: .
DNA: TGTGCCAGCAGCCCGACAGGGGACTATGGCTACACCTTC; CDR3: CASSPTGDYGYTF; J: TRBJ1-2; size: .; V: TRBV6-5; D: TRBD1
DNA: TGTGCCAGCAGCTTGGAAGCTAGCGGAACCGGGGAGCTGTTTTTT; CDR3: CASSLEASGTGELFF; J: TRBJ2-2; size: .; V: TRBV5-4; D: TRBD2
DNA: TGTGCCAGCAGCTCTCGGTCTGATAGCTCTGGAAACACCATATATTTT; CDR3: CASSSRSDSSGNTIYF; J: TRBJ1-3; size: .; V: TRBV7-2; D: .
DNA: TGTGCCAGTAGTTCCCTATACGAGCAGTACTTC; CDR3: CASSSLYEQYF; J: TRBJ2-7; size: .; V: TRBV19; D: .
DNA: TGTGCCAGCAGTTTATGGCTGGAGACCCAGTACTTC; CDR3: CASSLWLETQYF; J: TRBJ2-5; size: .; V: TRBV12-3/TRBV12-4; D: .
DNA: TGTGCCAGCAGCCAAAATAGCGGGGGGGCCGGTGGGCTGTTTTTT; CDR3: CASSQNSGGAGGLFF; J: TRBJ2-2; size: .; V: TRBV11-3; D: TRBD2
DNA: TGTGCCAGTGCGAGGTCCGCTAATGAAAAACTGTTTTTT; CDR3: CASARSANEKLFF; J: TRBJ1-4; size: .; V: TRBV18; D: .
DNA: TGCAGTGCCAGTAGCGGGGGGGCCGAAGAGACCCAGTACTTC; CDR3: CSASSGGAEETQYF; J: TRBJ2-5; size: .; V: TRBV20-1; D: TRBD2
DNA: TGTGCCAGCAGCTGGGGGACTGCCACTGAAGCTTTCTTT; CDR3: CASSWGTATEAFF; J: TRBJ1-1; size: .; V: TRBV7-2; D: .
DNA: TGTGCCAGCAAGCCCTATTCCACAGATACGCAGTATTTT; CDR3: CASKPYSTDTQYF; J: TRBJ2-3; size: few; V: TRBV7-2; D: .
DNA: TGTGCCAGCAGTCCCCGAGCGGTAGACTATGGCTACACCTTC; CDR3: CASSPRAVDYGYTF; J: TRBJ1-2; size: .; V: TRBV27; D: .
DNA: TGTGCCAGCAGCCCAGGGACAGATACGCAGTATTTT; CDR3: CASSPGTDTQYF; J: TRBJ2-3; size: .; V: TRBV12-3/TRBV12-4; D: .
DNA: TGTGCCAGCAGCTTGACAGACAGGGCCGGAAACACCATATATTTT; CDR3: CASSLTDRAGNTIYF; J: TRBJ1-3; size: .; V: TRBV7-8; D: TRBD1
DNA: TGCGCCAGCAGCCCTTGGACAGTTAAAAATGAGCAGTTCTTC; CDR3: CASSPWTVKNEQFF; J: TRBJ2-1; size: .; V: TRBV5-1; D: .
DNA: TGTGCCAGCAGTCACAGCACAACTAATGAAAAACTGTTTTTT; CDR3: CASSHSTTNEKLFF; J: TRBJ1-4; size: .; V: TRBV6-5; D: .
DNA: TGTGCCACCAGCAGAAGACAGGGGGGATCCTACGAGCAGTACTTC; CDR3: CATSRRQGGSYEQYF; J: TRBJ2-7; size: once; V: TRBV15; D: TRBD1
DNA: TGTGCCAGCTCACCGCTTGGGACGGGGACTTACTACGAGCAGTACTTC; CDR3: CASSPLGTGTYYEQYF; J: TRBJ2-7; size: .; V: TRBV18; D: .
DNA: TGCGCCAGCAGCTTAGAGAAAGCAACTAATGAAAAACTGTTTTTT; CDR3: CASSLEKATNEKLFF; J: TRBJ1-4; size: .; V: TRBV5-1; D: .
DNA: TGTGCCAGCAATGTTAGGGGGACCTACTCCTACGAGCAGTACTTC; CDR3: CASNVRGTYSYEQYF; J: TRBJ2-7; size: .; V: TRBV6-5; D: .
DNA: TGCAGCGGCACTGACAGGGGTCTGAACACTGAAGCTTTCTTT; CDR3: CSGTDRGLNTEAFF; J: TRBJ1-1; size: .; V: TRBV29-1; D: TRBD1
DNA: TGTGCCAGCAGCCCGCAGGCGGGGGGGGAGACCCAGTACTTC; CDR3: CASSPQAGGETQYF; J: TRBJ2-5; size: once; V: TRBV11-2; D: TRBD2
DNA: TGCAGTGCTAGTAGCGGGACATCCTACGAGCAGTACTTC; CDR3: CSASSGTSYEQYF; J: TRBJ2-7; size: .; V: TRBV20-1; D: TRBD2
DNA: TGTGCCATCAGGGTGACAGTGAACACTGAAGCTTTCTTT; CDR3: CAIRVTVNTEAFF; J: TRBJ1-1; size: .; V: TRBV10-3; D: .
DNA: TGTGCCAGCAGCCCGCAAGGACTAGCGGGAGGGCCTCTTACCGGGGAGCTGTTTTTT; CDR3: CASSPQGLAGGPLTGELFF; J: TRBJ2-2; size: .; V: TRBV7-9; D: TRBD2
DNA: TGTGCCAGCAGTTTATGGGCTAGCGCCCAAGAGACCCAGTACTTC; CDR3: CASSLWASAQETQYF; J: TRBJ2-5; size: .; V: TRBV28; D: .
DNA: TGTGCCAGCAGCAAGGACAGGGCGAAAGATACGCAGTATTTT; CDR3: CASSKDRAKDTQYF; J: TRBJ2-3; size: .; V: TRBV21-1; D: .
DNA: TGCAGCGCCAGACAGGGGGCTGGAAACACCATATATTTT; CDR3: CSARQGAGNTIYF; J: TRBJ1-3; size: .; V: TRBV29-1; D: TRBD1
DNA: TGTGCCACCAGTGATATAGGGACTGGGGCCCACGAGCAGTACTTC; CDR3: CATSDIGTGAHEQYF; J: TRBJ2-7; size: .; V: TRBV24-1; D: .
DNA: TGTGCCAGCAGCTTATCTTCAGGGGGCGGCCTCCATGAGCAGTTCTTC; CDR3: CASSLSSGGGLHEQFF; J: TRBJ2-1; size: .; V: TRBV11-1; D: TRBD1